A selection of T cell receptor beta chains follows, all from one sample in a study of blood T cell repertoires in COVID-19. Sequenced by immunoSEQ multiplex PCR; TCRdb stores in-frame clones only, minus some. The sample holds roughly 250,000 clones, about 80% seen once. Sequencing was done on a sample of peripheral blood. All receptors derive from a woman of 80 years or more with active or convalescent COVID-19. The CDR3 runs from the conserved cysteine through the conserved F or W. Each record gives: clone size, J gene, D gene, V gene, CDR3 DNA, CDR3 protein. D genes are given only for firm matches. The size of a clone is reported for some rows only, either as once, few or many, or as a class for expanded clones.

clone size: -; J gene: TRBJ2-1; D gene: TRBD1; V gene: TRBV30; CDR3 DNA: TGTGCCTCCCAACATGGGACAGGGTTTTTGTACAATGAGCAGTTCTTC; CDR3 protein: CASQHGTGFLYNEQFF
clone size: -; J gene: TRBJ2-6; D gene: -; V gene: TRBV12-3/TRBV12-4; CDR3 DNA: TGTGCCAGCTTGAGCTCTGGGGCCAACGTCCTGACTTTC; CDR3 protein: CASLSSGANVLTF
clone size: -; J gene: TRBJ2-5; D gene: TRBD1; V gene: TRBV29-1; CDR3 DNA: TGCAGCGTCAACCCGGGACAGATCCAAGAGACCCAGTACTTC; CDR3 protein: CSVNPGQIQETQYF
clone size: -; J gene: TRBJ2-1; D gene: TRBD2; V gene: TRBV11-2; CDR3 DNA: TGTGCCAGCAGCTTGGGACTAGCGGGGGGCCAGCAGTTCTTC; CDR3 protein: CASSLGLAGGQQFF
clone size: -; J gene: TRBJ2-2; D gene: -; V gene: TRBV5-1; CDR3 DNA: TGCGCCAGCGGAATGGGGGCCTCGAACACCGGGGAGCTGTTTTTT; CDR3 protein: CASGMGASNTGELFF
clone size: -; J gene: TRBJ2-7; D gene: -; V gene: TRBV18; CDR3 DNA: TGTGCCAGCTCACCGCGGACTCCTTACGAGCAGTACTTC; CDR3 protein: CASSPRTPYEQYF
clone size: -; J gene: TRBJ2-5; D gene: TRBD1; V gene: TRBV5-1; CDR3 DNA: TGCGCCAGCAGCTTGGATCCAGGGGGCTCCCAAGAGACCCAGTACTTC; CDR3 protein: CASSLDPGGSQETQYF
clone size: once; J gene: TRBJ2-1; D gene: TRBD1; V gene: TRBV9; CDR3 DNA: TGTGCCAGCAGCGTAAAACACAGGGGAGATGAGCAGTTCTTC; CDR3 protein: CASSVKHRGDEQFF
clone size: -; J gene: TRBJ2-7; D gene: -; V gene: TRBV10-3; CDR3 DNA: TGTGCCATCAGTGAGGGGTTGAAGGACAGAAACTTC; CDR3 protein: CAISEGLKDRNF
clone size: -; J gene: TRBJ2-2; D gene: -; V gene: TRBV7-9; CDR3 DNA: TGTGCCAGCAGCTTAGCTCTTTCGGCAGGGAACACCGGGGAGCTGTTTTTT; CDR3 protein: CASSLALSAGNTGELFF